These 22 T cell receptor beta chains were all obtained from the same sample, sequenced in a study of blood T cell repertoires in COVID-19. Clones were sequenced by immunoSEQ multiplex PCR, and TCRdb holds only the in-frame ones, with some missing. The data show 150,000 to 200,000 clones, over 80% seen once. Material: peripheral blood. These receptors were taken from a woman in her seventies with COVID-19, enrolled during active disease.

The V and J genes are TRBV11-2 and TRBJ2-5; TRBD2 might be the D (6 bases). The germline gives CDR1 SGHAT, CDR2 FQNNGV. The CDR3 is made up of 12 amino acids. V gave up 5 bases and J gave up 7 bases, with 11 bases separating them. The CDR3 nucleotides read TGTGCCAGCAGCCCCCCCGGGGGGACCCAGTACTTC. Protein: CASSPPGGTQYF.

This clone was picked up one time. The CDR3 loop is CASSDVKNLAGGGYNEQFF. For the CDR3, the DNA is TGCGCCAGCAGTGACGTGAAAAACTTAGCGGGAGGAGGTTACAATGAGCAGTTCTTC. The chain links TRBV5-1 to TRBJ2-1, with 10 bases that match TRBD2. This CDR3 has 19 amino acids. Germline V gene data show CDR1 as SGHRS and CDR2 as YFSETQ. Trimming took 5 bases from V and 4 from J; bases not matched to a gene: 18. The complete variable domain, with remaining parts taken from reference TRBV5-1 and TRBJ2-1, reads KAGVTQTPRYLIKTRGQQVTLSCSPISGHRSVSWYQQTPGQGLQFLFEYFSETQRNKGNFPGRFSGRQFSNSRSEMNVSTLELGDSALYLCASSDVKNLAGGGYNEQFFGPGTRLTVL.

The CDR3: CASSARTGGLNTEAFF. The CDR3 DNA is TGCGCCAGCAGCGCCAGGACAGGGGGCCTGAACACTGAAGCTTTCTTT. V and J are TRBV5-1 and TRBJ1-1; TRBD1 aligns across 11 bases. The germline gives CDR1 SGHRS, CDR2 YFSETQ. J was trimmed by 0 bases and V by 4 bases; bases with no gene match: 5. CDR3 length: 16 residues.

This rearrangement joins TRBV18 to TRBJ2-3, with 10 bases lining up with TRBD2. The germline CDR1 and CDR2 sequences are KGHSH and LQKENI. The CDR3 spans 17 residues. V lost 6 bases and J lost 5; bases outside the gene matches: 14. DNA of the CDR3: TGTGCCAGCTCGCGCAATTTAGACCTAGCGGGAGAAGATACGCAGTATTTT. Residues: CASSRNLDLAGEDTQYF.

This clone was seen a few times. The genes are TRBV7-9 and TRBJ1-1; D call uncertain. V was cut by 5 bases and J by 4 bases, with 17 bases left in between. Germline CDR1 reads SEHNR; CDR2 reads FQNEAQ (reference sequence). This CDR3 is built from 15 residues. CDR3 nucleotide sequence: TGTGCCAGCAGCCCCAGACCAGAAGGGAGCACTGAAGCTTTCTTT. It translates to CASSPRPEGSTEAFF. Full variable domain (remainder filled in from reference TRBV7-9 and TRBJ1-1): DTGVSQNPRHKITKRGQNVTFRCDPISEHNRLYWYRQTLGQGPEFLTYFQNEAQLEKSRLLSDRFSAERPKGSFSTLEIQRTEQGDSAMYLCASSPRPEGSTEAFFGQGTRLTVV.

This clone was counted once. The chain has TRBV19 and TRBJ2-1; 7 bases align to TRBD2. Germline loops: CDR1 LNHDA, CDR2 SQIVND (reference sequence). The V and J ends lost 7 bases and 0 bases, in that order; junction bases with no gene match: 9. The CDR3 loop spans 16 amino acids. CDR3 residues: CASTARAGPSYNEQFF. DNA for the CDR3: TGTGCCAGTACCGCCCGAGCGGGACCCTCCTACAATGAGCAGTTCTTC. The variable domain in full, with the rest retrieved from reference TRBV19 and TRBJ2-1, is DGGITQSPKYLFRKEGQNVTLSCEQNLNHDAMYWYRQDPGQGLRLIYYSQIVNDFQKGDIAEGYSVSREKKESFPLTVTSAQKNPTAFYLCASTARAGPSYNEQFFGPGTRLTVL.

Turning to this clone: At one of its ends the junction is not consistent with the germline gene, which may arise from a read error. This rearrangement joins TRBV7-3 to TRBJ1-6, with 9 bases lining up with TRBD1. Germline loops: CDR1 SGHTA, CDR2 FQGTGA. This CDR3 is built from 14 residues. The CDR3 reads CASSITGGETPLHF. The CDR3 DNA is TGTGCCAGCAGCATAACAGGGGGCGAGACACCCCTCCACTTT.

This chain links TRBV28 with TRBJ1-4; TRBD1 matches at 9 bases. The CDR3 is made up of 15 amino acids. CDR1 is MDHEN and CDR2 is SYDVKM in the germline V gene. Trimming removed 6 bases from V and 5 bases from J; junction bases left unmatched: 7. The CDR3 is CASSQQGAGNEKLFF. The CDR3 DNA follows: TGTGCCAGCAGCCAACAGGGGGCGGGGAATGAAAAACTGTTTTTT.

CDR3 amino acids: CASSPTGGPNYGYTF. The DNA of the CDR3 is TGTGCCAGCTCACCGACCGGTGGGCCTAACTATGGCTACACCTTC. The chain carries TRBV18 and TRBJ1-2, with no clear D. V was shortened by 3 bases and J by 0 bases, with 11 bases between the two germline ends. Germline V gene sequence: CDR1 KGHSH, CDR2 LQKENI. The length of the CDR3 is 15 residues.

The chain has TRBV27 and TRBJ2-5, with 7 bases matching TRBD2. This CDR3 comprises 13 residues. V was pared by 1 base and J by 5 bases, with 1 base of the junction left unmatched. Germline CDR1 and CDR2: MNHEY and SMNVEV (reference sequence). The CDR3 DNA follows: TGTGCCAGCAGTTTATACGGGAGGGAGACCCAGTACTTC. Translation gives CASSLYGRETQYF.

The rearrangement joins TRBV4-3 to TRBJ2-7; D gene unclear. The CDR3 runs 15 residues. CDR1 is LGHNA, CDR2 YSLEER, per germline. Trimming stripped 0 bases from V and 0 bases from J, with 9 bases between. This chain's CDR3 is CASSQEGGVSYEQYF. The CDR3 bases are TGCGCCAGCAGCCAAGAAGGCGGTGTCTCCTACGAGCAGTACTTC.

The rearrangement joins TRBV7-9 to TRBJ2-3; TRBD2 might be the D (5 bases). Deletions cut 7 bases from V and 6 bases from J, with 17 bases between. The CDR3 is made up of 14 amino acids. The germline gives CDR1 SEHNR, CDR2 FQNEAQ (reference sequence). CDR3 DNA: TGTGCCAGCATCATTATAGAGGGAGTGGATACGCAGTATTTT. Translating it yields CASIIIEGVDTQYF.

The chain carries TRBV28 and TRBJ2-3; 7 bases are shared with TRBD2. Germline V gene lookup returns CDR1 MDHEN and CDR2 SYDVKM. V dropped 6 bases and J dropped 1; count of bases not matched to a gene: 7. The CDR3 runs 15 residues. The DNA for the CDR3 is TGTGCCAGCAGCCCCGGCGGGAGAGGCACAGATACGCAGTATTTT. Translation: CASSPGGRGTDTQYF.

The chain combines TRBV14 with TRBJ1-3; 7 nucleotides align to TRBD1. CDR1 and CDR2 from the germline V gene are SGHDN and FVKESK. The CDR3 extends over 15 amino acids. With V trimmed by 1 base and J by 3 bases, 3 bases remained unmatched. DNA for the CDR3: TGTGCCAGCAGCCAAGGACAGGGAAATGGAAACACCATATATTTT. Amino acid sequence: CASSQGQGNGNTIYF.

The chain recombines TRBV18 with TRBJ1-1, with a tentative D call TRBD1 (6 bases). This CDR3 has 14 residues. Germline lookup yields CDR1 KGHSH and CDR2 LQKENI. Trimming took 3 bases from V and 4 from J, leaving 12 bases between them. The CDR3 region has the DNA TGTGCCAGCTCACCCCTAGAAGGGGGCACTGAAGCTTTCTTT. Its translation: CASSPLEGGTEAFF. Combining the CDR3 with reference TRBV18 and TRBJ1-1 gives the whole variable domain NAGVMQNPRHLVRRRGQEARLRCSPMKGHSHVYWYRQLPEEGLKFMVYLQKENIIDESGMPKERFSAEFPKEGPSILRIQQVVRGDSAAYFCASSPLEGGTEAFFGQGTRLTVV.

The CDR3 bases are TGTGCCAGCAGCACACTAGCGGGGGACTCCTACGAGCAGTACTTC. Amino acids: CASSTLAGDSYEQYF. The rearrangement links TRBV5-6 to TRBJ2-7, with 11 bases fitting TRBD2. Germline assignment: CDR1 SGHDT and CDR2 YYEEEE. The CDR3 loop spans 15 amino acids. J gave up 0 bases and V 4 bases, and 3 bases lay outside the gene matches.

The chain couples TRBV30 to TRBJ2-7, with 7 nucleotides matching TRBD1. The CDR3 runs to 13 residues. Germline V lookup: CDR1 GTSNPN, CDR2 SVGIG (reference sequence). V lost 0 bases, J lost 6 bases, and 5 bases stayed unmatched. DNA for the CDR3: TGTGCCTGGAGTGTACGGAAGGGGGCCGAGCAGTACTTC. This sequence encodes CAWSVRKGAEQYF.

The chain combines TRBV4-3 with TRBJ2-3; the D is unclear. CDR1 is LGHNA, CDR2 YSLEER, per germline. V lost 8 bases and J lost 5, with 11 bases in between. The CDR3 covers 12 residues. CDR3 loop: CASRSPGDTQYF. Here the CDR3 DNA reads TGCGCCAGCCGGTCGCCGGGAGATACGCAGTATTTT.

A single count supports this clone. An end of the junction does not agree with germline; a read error may underlie this. The chain joins TRBV30 to TRBJ1-6; TRBD1 is a possible D gene (6 bases). CDR1 and CDR2 (germline): GTSNPN, SVGIG (reference sequence). This CDR3 contains 13 residues. Written as DNA, the CDR3 is TGTGCCCGGAGCAGGGACAATAATTCACCCCTCCACTTT. Amino acid sequence: CARSRDNNSPLHF.

This clone turned up a few times. The chain uses TRBV7-8 and TRBJ2-3, with 8 nucleotides matching TRBD2. This CDR3 has 14 amino acids. Looked up from germline, CDR1 is SGHVS and CDR2 is FQNEAQ. The V gene end was trimmed by 5 bases and the J gene end by 3 bases; junction bases not matched to a gene: 4. CDR3 DNA: TGTGCCAGCAGCCGAGCGGGAGAGACAGATACGCAGTATTTT. It is translated as CASSRAGETDTQYF. Drawing the rest from reference TRBV7-8 and TRBJ2-3, the complete variable domain is GAGVSQSPRYKVAKRGQDVALRCDPISGHVSLFWYQQALGQGPEFLTYFQNEAQLDKSGLPSDRFFAERPEGSVSTLKIQRTQQEDSAVYLCASSRAGETDTQYFGPGTRLTVL.

CDR3 protein: CASSLGGTGGGNTIYF. The DNA for the CDR3 is TGTGCCAGCAGCTTAGGCGGGACAGGGGGGGGAAACACCATATATTTT. This chain uses TRBV7-2 with TRBJ1-3; 11 bases agree with TRBD1. CDR3 size: 16 residues. The V gene end was trimmed by 1 base and the J gene end by 4 bases; junction bases not matched to a gene: 3. The germline gives CDR1 SGHTA, CDR2 FQGNSA.

The J gene is TRBJ1-5, the V gene TRBV6-5, with a weak D call TRBD1 (6 bases). This CDR3 spans 13 amino acids. The germline CDR1 and CDR2 sequences are MNHEY and SVGAGI. The V end lost 7 bases, the J end lost 9 bases, and 16 bases lay between the germline ends. This chain's CDR3 is CASTTDRPRPQHF. Here the CDR3 DNA reads TGTGCCAGCACCACCGACAGGCCTCGGCCCCAGCATTTT.